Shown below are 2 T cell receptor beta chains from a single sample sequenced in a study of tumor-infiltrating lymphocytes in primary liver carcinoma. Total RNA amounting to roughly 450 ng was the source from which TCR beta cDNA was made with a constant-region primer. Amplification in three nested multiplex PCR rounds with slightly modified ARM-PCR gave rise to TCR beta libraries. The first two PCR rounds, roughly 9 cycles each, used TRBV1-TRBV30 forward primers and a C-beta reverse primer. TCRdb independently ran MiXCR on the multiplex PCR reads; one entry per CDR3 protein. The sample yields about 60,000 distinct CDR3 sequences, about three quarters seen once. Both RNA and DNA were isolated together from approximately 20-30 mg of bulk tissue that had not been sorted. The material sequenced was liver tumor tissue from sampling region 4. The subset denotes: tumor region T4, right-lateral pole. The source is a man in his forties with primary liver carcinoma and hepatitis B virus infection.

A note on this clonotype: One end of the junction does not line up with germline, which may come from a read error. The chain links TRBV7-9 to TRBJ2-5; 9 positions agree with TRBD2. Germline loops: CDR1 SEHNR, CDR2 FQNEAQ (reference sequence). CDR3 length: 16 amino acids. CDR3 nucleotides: TGTGCCAGCAGCTTAGTTCGGGGGGAGCGGGAGGAGATCCAGTGCTTC. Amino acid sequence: CASSLVRGEREEIQCF. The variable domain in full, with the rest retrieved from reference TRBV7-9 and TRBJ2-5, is DTGVSQNPRHKITKRGQNVTFRCDPISEHNRLYWYRQTLGQGPEFLTYFQNEAQLEKSRLLSDRFSAERPKGSFSTLEIQRTEQGDSAMYLCASSLVRGEREEIQCFGPGTRLLVL.

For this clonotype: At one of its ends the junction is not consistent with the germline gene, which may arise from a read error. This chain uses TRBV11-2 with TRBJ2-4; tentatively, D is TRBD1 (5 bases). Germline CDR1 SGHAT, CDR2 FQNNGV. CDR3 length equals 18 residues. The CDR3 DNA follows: TGTGCCAGCAGCCCAACTGGGGCTTCCATGATGGCCAGAAACATTCAGTACTTC. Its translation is CASSPTGASMMARNIQYF.